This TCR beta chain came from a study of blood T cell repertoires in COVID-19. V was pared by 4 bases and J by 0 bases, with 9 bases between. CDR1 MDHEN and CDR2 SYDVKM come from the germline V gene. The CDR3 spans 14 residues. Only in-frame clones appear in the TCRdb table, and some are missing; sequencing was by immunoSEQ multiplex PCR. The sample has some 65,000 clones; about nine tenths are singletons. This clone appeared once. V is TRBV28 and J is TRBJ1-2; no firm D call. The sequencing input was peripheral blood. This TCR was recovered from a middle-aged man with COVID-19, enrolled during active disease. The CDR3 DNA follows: TGTGCCAGCAGTTGGGCAGTAGCTAACTATGGCTACACCTTC. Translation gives CASSWAVANYGYTF.